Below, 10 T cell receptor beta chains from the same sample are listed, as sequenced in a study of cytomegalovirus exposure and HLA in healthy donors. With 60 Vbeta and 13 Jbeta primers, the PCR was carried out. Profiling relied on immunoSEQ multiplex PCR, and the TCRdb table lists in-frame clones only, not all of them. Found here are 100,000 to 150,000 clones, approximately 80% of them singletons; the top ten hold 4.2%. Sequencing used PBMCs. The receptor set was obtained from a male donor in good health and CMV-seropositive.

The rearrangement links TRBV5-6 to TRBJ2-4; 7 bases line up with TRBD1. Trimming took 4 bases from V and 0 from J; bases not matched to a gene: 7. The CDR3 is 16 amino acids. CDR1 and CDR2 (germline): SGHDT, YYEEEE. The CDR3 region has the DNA TGTGCCAGCAGCGCCCGGGACAGTCTAGCCAAAAACATTCAGTACTTC. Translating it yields CASSARDSLAKNIQYF.

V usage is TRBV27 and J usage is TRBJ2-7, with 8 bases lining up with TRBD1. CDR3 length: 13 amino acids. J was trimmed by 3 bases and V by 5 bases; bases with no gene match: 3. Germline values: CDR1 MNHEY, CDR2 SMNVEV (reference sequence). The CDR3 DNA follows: TGTGCCAGCAGTACTGACAGGGGCTACGAGCAGTACTTC. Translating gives CASSTDRGYEQYF.

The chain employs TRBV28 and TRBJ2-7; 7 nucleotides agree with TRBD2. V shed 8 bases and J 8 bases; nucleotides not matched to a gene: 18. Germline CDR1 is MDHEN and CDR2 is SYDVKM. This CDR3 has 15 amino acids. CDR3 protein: CASLGERGAFSQQYF. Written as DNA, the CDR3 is TGTGCCAGCTTAGGAGAGCGGGGAGCATTCAGCCAGCAGTACTTC. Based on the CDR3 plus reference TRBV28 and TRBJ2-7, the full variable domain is DVKVTQSSRYLVKRTGEKVFLECVQDMDHENMFWYRQDPGLGLRLIYFSYDVKMKEKGDIPEGYSVSREKKERFSLILESASTNQTSMYLCASLGERGAFSQQYFGPGTRLTVT.

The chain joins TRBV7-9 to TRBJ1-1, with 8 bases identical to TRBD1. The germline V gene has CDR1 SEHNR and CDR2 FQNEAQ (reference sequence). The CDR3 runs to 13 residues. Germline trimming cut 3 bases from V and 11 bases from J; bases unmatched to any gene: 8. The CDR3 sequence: CASSFGQGESAFF. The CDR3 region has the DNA TGTGCCAGCAGCTTCGGACAGGGTGAATCGGCTTTCTTT.

CDR3 amino acids: CASSLVSGTYEQYF. CDR3 in DNA: TGTGCCAGCAGCTTAGTATCAGGGACCTACGAGCAGTACTTC. This chain links TRBV7-2 with TRBJ2-7; perhaps TRBD1 as D (5 bases). This CDR3 has 14 amino acids. Between the trimmed V and J ends, which lost 1 base and 2 bases, there was a span of 9 bases. CDR1 is SGHTA, CDR2 FQGNSA, per germline. Together with reference TRBV7-2 and TRBJ2-7, the CDR3 gives the full variable domain: GAGVSQSPSNKVTEKGKDVELRCDPISGHTALYWYRQSLGQGLEFLIYFQGNSAPDKSGLPSDRFSAERTGGSVSTLTIQRTQQEDSAVYLCASSLVSGTYEQYFGPGTRLTVT.

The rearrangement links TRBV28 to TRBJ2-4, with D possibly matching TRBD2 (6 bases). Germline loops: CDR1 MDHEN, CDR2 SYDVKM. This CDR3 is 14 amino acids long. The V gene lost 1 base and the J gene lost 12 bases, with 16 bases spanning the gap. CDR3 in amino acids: CASSLFAGTSGQYF. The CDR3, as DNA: TGTGCCAGCAGTTTATTCGCGGGGACCTCGGGTCAGTACTTC. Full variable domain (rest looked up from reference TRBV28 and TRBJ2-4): DVKVTQSSRYLVKRTGEKVFLECVQDMDHENMFWYRQDPGLGLRLIYFSYDVKMKEKGDIPEGYSVSREKKERFSLILESASTNQTSMYLCASSLFAGTSGQYFGAGTRLSVL.

CDR3 coding DNA: TGTGCCAGCAGCGTCCGACTAGTTAGTGAGCAGTTCTTC. Protein sequence: CASSVRLVSEQFF. V is TRBV9 and J is TRBJ2-1; a possible D gene is TRBD2 (6 bases). The CDR3 is 13 residues long. With 2 bases removed from V and 9 bases from J, the gap between germline ends came to 12 bases. Germline loops: CDR1 SGDLS, CDR2 YYNGEE.

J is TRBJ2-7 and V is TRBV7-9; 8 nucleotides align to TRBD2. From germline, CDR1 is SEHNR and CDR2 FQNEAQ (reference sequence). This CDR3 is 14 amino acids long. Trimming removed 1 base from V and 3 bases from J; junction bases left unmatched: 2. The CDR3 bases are TGTGCCAGCAGCTTAGGGGCGGGGGGCTACGAGCAGTACTTC. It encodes CASSLGAGGYEQYF.

The CDR3 here is CASSFRNDRDEAFF. The CDR3 bases are TGTGCCAGCAGTTTCCGAAATGACAGAGATGAAGCTTTCTTT. The rearrangement joins TRBV28 to TRBJ1-1, with D possibly being TRBD1 (5 bases). The germline V gene encodes CDR1 MDHEN and CDR2 SYDVKM. The V gene lost 3 bases and the J gene lost 7 bases, with 15 bases spanning the gap. The CDR3 sequence is 14 residues long.

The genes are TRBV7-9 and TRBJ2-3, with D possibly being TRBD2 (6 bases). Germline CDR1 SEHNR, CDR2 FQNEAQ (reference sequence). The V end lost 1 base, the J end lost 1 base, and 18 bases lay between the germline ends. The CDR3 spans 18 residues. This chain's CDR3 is CASSLGTAGRGRTDTQYF. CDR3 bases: TGTGCCAGCAGCTTAGGAACGGCGGGAAGGGGACGCACAGATACGCAGTATTTT.